This T cell receptor (beta chain) stems from a study of blood T cell repertoires in COVID-19 (TCRdb year 2020). About the investigation overall: Collaborator samples came from the United States, Italy and Spain and covered acute and convalescent phases of COVID-19. Where available, HLA class I and class II types were obtained from metadata supplied by the sample provider rather than from assay-based typing. The samples were drawn from the first 160 participants of the ongoing ImmuneRACE study and from over 950 subjects provided by 6 global collaborators. Deeply sampled blood TCRbeta repertoires from subjects exposed to, actively infected with, or recovered from COVID-19 were included in the dataset. The repertoires were released in a freely available public database intended as a resource for research on the immune response to SARS-CoV-2. The sample metadata nearly always contained a de-identified subject ID, COVID-19 status, age in years and sex. The material from the prospective study consisted of cDNA or gDNA derived from T cells, B-cell-depleted T cells, or PBMCs. The investigation overall reported the following: How much clinical and demographic metadata was included differed by source and by participant, and the metadata was provided uncurated.

To note about this clone: There is no known antigen for this receptor. Within one base of it there is no much larger clone, and no base qualities were kept.

The junction shows trimming of 8 bases on V and 7 bases on J, and the gene matches do not reach 17 bases of it. For CDR1 and CDR2, the germline V gene lists MDHEN and SYDVKM. Spanning cysteine to phenylalanine, the CDR3 consists of 16 amino acids. Kept here is only the CDR3 DNA, which spans 48 bases and is read in frame from base 1. In the prospective study, participants were about 18 to 95 years old, resided in about 25 geographic areas of the United States, and were enrolled through a virtual design. In the prospective study, participants were assigned to cohorts based on the clinical history participants reported in a screening survey and a study questionnaire. For ImmuneRACE Cohort 3, a participant was defined as recovered based on two consecutive negative NP/OP PCR tests, clearance by a healthcare professional, or resolution of symptoms. Mobile phlebotomists in the prospective study collected whole blood, serum and a nasopharyngeal or oropharyngeal swab from every participant. Prospective study participants could optionally give additional blood draws and questionnaires over an approximately two-month period. Blood samples from the prospective study were shipped frozen or at room temperature prior to DNA extraction.

TCRbeta CDR3 regions were amplified from genomic DNA by means of the immunoSEQ Assay, a bias-controlled multiplex PCR. The published analysis was carried out like this. The number of nucleated cells in each sample was estimated from the amplification of reference gene primers within the assay. To quantify the absolute abundance of each unique TCRbeta CDR3 rearrangement, sequence reads were collapsed and filtered. Productive Simpson clonality was computed per sample as the square root of Simpson's diversity index over productive rearrangements. TCRdb took this table from immuneACCESS and kept in-frame rearrangements with V and J called. Such tables lack part of the clones; where checked against another copy, unresolved V genes explain under half of the gap, and the rest is unexplained. D and trimming come from the DNA, and the V and J calls and clone size come from that table. The sample contains about 350,000 clones, roughly 87% of them found a single time. Clones ranked in the top ten supply 2.5% to 3.5% of the sample.

This TCR derives from a woman aged 25-40 years who had recovered from COVID-19. The sequenced sample was PBMCs or T cells enriched from blood (not recorded which). The sequence links TRBV28 to TRBJ2-1; TRBD2 fits 7 bases in the junction. The nucleotides are TGTGCCAGCGGACGCTCTGGCGGGAGAATGGGAAATGAGCAGTTCTTC. Translated, this is CASGRSGGRMGNEQFF.